This TCR beta chain was sequenced during a study of shared clonotypes between healthy human individuals. The CDR3 consists of 15 residues. Per germline, CDR1 MNHGY and CDR2 SAAAGT. The ends were cut back, 5 bases at V and 3 bases at J, with 17 bases in the middle. Only in-frame clones appear in the TCRdb table, and some are missing; sequencing was by immunoSEQ multiplex PCR. The sample contains 450,000 to 500,000 clones, over 70% of which appear only once. The source material was PBMCs. The origin of this receptor is a woman aged 40-49 years in good health. Some clones in this sample may be carry-over from other donors' samples. The gene calls are TRBV6-8 and TRBJ2-7; D is possibly TRBD1 (6 bases). This CDR3 reads CASSRSDRLIYEQYF. The CDR3 DNA reads TGTGCCAGCAGTCGGTCCGACAGGTTAATCTACGAGCAGTACTTC.